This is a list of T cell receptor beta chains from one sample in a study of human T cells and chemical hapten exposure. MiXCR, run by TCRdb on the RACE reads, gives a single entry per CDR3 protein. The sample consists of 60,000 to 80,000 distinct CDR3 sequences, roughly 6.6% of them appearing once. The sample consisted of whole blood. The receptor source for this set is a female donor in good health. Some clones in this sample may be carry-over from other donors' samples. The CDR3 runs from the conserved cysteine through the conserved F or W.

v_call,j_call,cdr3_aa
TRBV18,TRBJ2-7,CASSPPTGGSSYEQYF
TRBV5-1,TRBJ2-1,CASSWTPGVDNEQFF
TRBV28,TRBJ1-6,CASMGDGYNSPLHF
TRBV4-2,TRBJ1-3,CASSQPRTESSGNTIYF
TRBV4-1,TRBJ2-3,CASSQEALRGREYPDTQYF
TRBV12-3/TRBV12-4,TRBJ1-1,CASSLLGAGTEAFF
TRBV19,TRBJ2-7,CASSVEGQGVTYEQYF
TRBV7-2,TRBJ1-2,CASSLSEMLDGYTF
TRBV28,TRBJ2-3,CASSLMGSTDTQYF
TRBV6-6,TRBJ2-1,CASLTSGGNEQFF
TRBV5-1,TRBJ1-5,CASSFTGGNNQPQHF
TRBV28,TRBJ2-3,CASSLFPDTQYF
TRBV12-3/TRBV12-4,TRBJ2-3,CASSLRSDTQYF
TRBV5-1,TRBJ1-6,CASSLGQNNSPLHF
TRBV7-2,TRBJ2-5,CASSRPSGFQETQYF
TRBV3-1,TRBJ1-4,CASSPRDRNEKLFF
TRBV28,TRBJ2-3,CASSLTPGQATDTQYF
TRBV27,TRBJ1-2,CASSNGTVAFYGYTF
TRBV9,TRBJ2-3,CASSVKSSGADTQYF
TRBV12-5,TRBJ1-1,CASGQAMRAGEAFF
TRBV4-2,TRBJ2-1,CASSQEIGSGYNEQFF
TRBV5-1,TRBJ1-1,CASSLIGGRNTEAFF
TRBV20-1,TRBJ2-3,CSASGRVSDTQYF
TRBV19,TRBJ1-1,CASDRGRDTEAFF
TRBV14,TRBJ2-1,CASSQGFVGLAGREQFF
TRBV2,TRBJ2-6,CAVRGGRSSGANVLTF
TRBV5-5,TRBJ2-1,CASSFTSGSGNEQFF
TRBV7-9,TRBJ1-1,CASSLGASNTEAFF
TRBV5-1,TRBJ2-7,CASSSQGESSYEQYF
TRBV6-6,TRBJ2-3,CASSSHSTGRDTQYF
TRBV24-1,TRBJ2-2,CATSEGGWDTGELFF
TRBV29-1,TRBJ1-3,CSAMRTGNSGNTIYF
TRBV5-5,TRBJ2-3,CASSLRAGGTDTQYF
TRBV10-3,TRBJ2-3,CAISDSVPEGPSIDTQYF
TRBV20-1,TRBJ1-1,CSAKRDAMNTEAFF
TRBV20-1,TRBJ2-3,CSAEWGKTDTQYF
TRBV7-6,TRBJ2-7,CASSSIAGSGEQYF
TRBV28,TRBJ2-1,CASSVGTGHINEQFF
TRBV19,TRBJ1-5,CASSIGGYSNQPQHF
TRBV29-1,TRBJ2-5,CSVVAGAAEETQYF
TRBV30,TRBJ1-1,CAWSLGTGSEAFF
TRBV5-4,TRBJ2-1,CASSSGTSGRDEQFF
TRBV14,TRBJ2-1,CASSQADLKRFF
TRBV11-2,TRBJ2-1,CASSRGLAGGTYNEQFF
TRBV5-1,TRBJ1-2,CASSLGVANYGYTF
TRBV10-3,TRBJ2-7,CAIRGGSSYEQYF